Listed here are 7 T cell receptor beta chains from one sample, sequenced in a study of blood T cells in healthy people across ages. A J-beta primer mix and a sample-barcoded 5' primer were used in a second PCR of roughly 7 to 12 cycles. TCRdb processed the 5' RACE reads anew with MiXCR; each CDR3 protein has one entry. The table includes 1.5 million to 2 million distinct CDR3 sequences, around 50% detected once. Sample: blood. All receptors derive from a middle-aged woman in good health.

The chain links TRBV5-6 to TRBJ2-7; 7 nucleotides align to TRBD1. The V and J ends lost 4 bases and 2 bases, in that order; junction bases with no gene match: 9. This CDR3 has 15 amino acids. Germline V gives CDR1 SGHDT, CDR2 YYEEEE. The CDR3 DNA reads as TGTGCCAGCAGCCGCCGGACAGGCCTAACCTACGAGCAGTACTTC. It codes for CASSRRTGLTYEQYF.

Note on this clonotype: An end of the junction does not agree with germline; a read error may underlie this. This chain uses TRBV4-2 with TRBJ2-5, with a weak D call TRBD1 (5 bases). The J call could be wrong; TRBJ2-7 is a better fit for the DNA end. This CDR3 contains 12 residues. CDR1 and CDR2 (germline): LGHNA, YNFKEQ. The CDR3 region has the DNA TGTGCCGGCAGCTCCCCGCAGGGCGAGCAGTACTTC. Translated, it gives CAGSSPQGEQYF.

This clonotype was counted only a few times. The CDR3 DNA reads TGCAGTGCTAAGGACCGTAATCAGCCCCAGCATTTT. Translating it yields CSAKDRNQPQHF. V is TRBV20-1 and J is TRBJ1-5; the D is unclear. The V end lost 4 bases, the J end lost 4 bases, and 8 bases lay between the germline ends. The CDR3 extends over 12 amino acids. The germline V gene has CDR1 DFQATT and CDR2 SNEGSKA (reference sequence).

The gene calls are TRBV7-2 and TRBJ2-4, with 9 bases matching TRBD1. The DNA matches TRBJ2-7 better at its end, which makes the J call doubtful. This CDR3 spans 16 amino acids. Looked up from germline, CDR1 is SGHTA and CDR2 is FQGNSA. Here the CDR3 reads CASSSHPGTGIYEQYF. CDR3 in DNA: TGTGCCAGCAGCAGCCACCCCGGGACAGGGATATACGAGCAGTACTTC.

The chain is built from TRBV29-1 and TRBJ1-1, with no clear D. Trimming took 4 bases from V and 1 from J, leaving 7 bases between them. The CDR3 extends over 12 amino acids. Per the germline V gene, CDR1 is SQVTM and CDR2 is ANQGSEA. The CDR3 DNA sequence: TGCAGCGTTGGAGCTCGGAACACTGAAGCTTTCTTT. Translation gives CSVGARNTEAFF. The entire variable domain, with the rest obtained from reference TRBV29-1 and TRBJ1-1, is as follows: SAVISQKPSRDICQRGTSLTIQCQVDSQVTMMFWYRQQPGQSLTLIATANQGSEATYESGFVIDKFPISRPNLTFSTLTVSNMSPEDSSIYLCSVGARNTEAFFGQGTRLTVV.

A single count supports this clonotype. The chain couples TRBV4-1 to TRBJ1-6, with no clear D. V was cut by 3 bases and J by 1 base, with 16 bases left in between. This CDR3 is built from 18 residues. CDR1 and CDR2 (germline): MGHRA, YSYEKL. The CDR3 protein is CASSHRNSQASYNSPLHF. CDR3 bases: TGCGCCAGCAGCCATCGAAACTCGCAGGCTTCCTATAATTCACCCCTCCACTTT.

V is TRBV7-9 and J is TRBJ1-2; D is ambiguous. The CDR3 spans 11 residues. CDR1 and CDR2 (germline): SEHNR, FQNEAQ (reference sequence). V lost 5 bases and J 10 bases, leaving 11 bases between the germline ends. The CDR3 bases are TGTGCCAGCAGCCCTATGGTGGTCTACACCTTC. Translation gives CASSPMVVYTF.